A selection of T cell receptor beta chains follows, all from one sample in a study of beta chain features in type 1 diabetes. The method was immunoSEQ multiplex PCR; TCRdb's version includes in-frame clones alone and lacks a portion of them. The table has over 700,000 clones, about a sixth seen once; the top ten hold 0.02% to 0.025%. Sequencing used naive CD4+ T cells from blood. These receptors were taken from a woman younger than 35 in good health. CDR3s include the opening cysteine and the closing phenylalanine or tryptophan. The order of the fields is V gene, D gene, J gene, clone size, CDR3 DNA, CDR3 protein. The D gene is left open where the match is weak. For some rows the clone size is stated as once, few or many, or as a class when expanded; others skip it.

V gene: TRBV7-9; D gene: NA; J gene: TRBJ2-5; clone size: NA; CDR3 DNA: TGTGCCAGCAGCTTAGCCGGGGTGACCCAGTACTTC; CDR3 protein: CASSLAGVTQYF
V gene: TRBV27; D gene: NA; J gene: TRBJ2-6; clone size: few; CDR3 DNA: TGTGCCAGCAGTCAAAGGGCTTCTGGGGCCAACGTCCTGACTTTC; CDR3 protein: CASSQRASGANVLTF
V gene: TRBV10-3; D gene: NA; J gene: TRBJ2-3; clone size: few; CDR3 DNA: TGTGCCATAGCGCCGGGGACGGGGATAGATACGCAGTATTTT; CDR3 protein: CAIAPGTGIDTQYF
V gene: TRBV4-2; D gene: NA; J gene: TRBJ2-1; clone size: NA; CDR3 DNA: TGTGCCAGCAGCGAGGAGCGGAATGAGCAGTTCTTC; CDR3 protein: CASSEERNEQFF
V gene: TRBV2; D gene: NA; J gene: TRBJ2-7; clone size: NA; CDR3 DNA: TGTGCCAGCACCCCTCTGCCATACGAGCAGTACTTC; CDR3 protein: CASTPLPYEQYF
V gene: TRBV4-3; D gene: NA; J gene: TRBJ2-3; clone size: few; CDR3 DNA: TGCGCCAGCAGCCACCAAGCATCAGATACGCAGTATTTT; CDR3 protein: CASSHQASDTQYF
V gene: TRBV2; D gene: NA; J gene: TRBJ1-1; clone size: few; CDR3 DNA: TGTGCCAGCACTTGGGGGAGCACTGAAGCTTTCTTT; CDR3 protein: CASTWGSTEAFF
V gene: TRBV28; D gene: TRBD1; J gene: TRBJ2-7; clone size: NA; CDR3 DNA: TGTGCCAGCACCCCGGGACAGGGGACTCAGCAGTACTTC; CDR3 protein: CASTPGQGTQQYF
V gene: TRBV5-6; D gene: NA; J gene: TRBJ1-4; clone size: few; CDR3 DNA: TGTGCCAGCAGCCCACGGGGCCGAAATGAAAAACTGTTTTTT; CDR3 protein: CASSPRGRNEKLFF
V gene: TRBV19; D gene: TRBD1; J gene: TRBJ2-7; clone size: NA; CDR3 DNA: TGTGCCAGTAGTCGTCTCCCGGGACAGCCCCAGTACGAGCAGTACTTC; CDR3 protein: CASSRLPGQPQYEQYF
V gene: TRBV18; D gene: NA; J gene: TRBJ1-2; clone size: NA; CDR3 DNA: TGTGCCAGCTCACCACCCTCCCGGGAGATCTATGGCTACACCTTC; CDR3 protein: CASSPPSREIYGYTF
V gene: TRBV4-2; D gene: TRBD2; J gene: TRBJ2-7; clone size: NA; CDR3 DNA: TGTGCCAGCAGCCAAGAGCTAGCGGGAGCCTACGAGCAGTACTTC; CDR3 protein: CASSQELAGAYEQYF
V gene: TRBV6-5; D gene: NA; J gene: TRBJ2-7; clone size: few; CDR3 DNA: TGTGCCAGCACCAACCCGGGTAAGGAGCAGTACTTC; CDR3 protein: CASTNPGKEQYF
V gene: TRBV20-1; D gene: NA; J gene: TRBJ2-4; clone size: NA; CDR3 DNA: TGCAGTGCTAGAGGGTTAGGCATTCAGTACTTC; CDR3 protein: CSARGLGIQYF
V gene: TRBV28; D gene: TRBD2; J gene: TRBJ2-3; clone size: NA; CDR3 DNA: TGTGCCAGCAGCCAGGCCGCTAGCGGAAGCACAGATACGCAGTATTTT; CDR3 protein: CASSQAASGSTDTQYF
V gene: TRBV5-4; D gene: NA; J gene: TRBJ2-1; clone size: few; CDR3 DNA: TGTGCCAGCAAATCGGAAGGGGCGGGATTGAGAAATGAGCAGTTCTTC; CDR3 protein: CASKSEGAGLRNEQFF
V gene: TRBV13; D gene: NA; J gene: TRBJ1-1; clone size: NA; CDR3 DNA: TGTGCCAGCAGCTTACACAGGAACACTGAAGCTTTCTTT; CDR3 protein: CASSLHRNTEAFF
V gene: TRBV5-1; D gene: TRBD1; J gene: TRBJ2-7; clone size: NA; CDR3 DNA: TGCGCCAGCAGTCCTCCCGGGACAGGGAGCTCCTACGAGCAGTACTTC; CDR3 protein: CASSPPGTGSSYEQYF
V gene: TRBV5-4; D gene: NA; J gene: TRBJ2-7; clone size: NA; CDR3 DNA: TGTGCCAGCAGCTTGGCACAGGGAGTAGGAGAGCAGTACTTC; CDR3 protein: CASSLAQGVGEQYF
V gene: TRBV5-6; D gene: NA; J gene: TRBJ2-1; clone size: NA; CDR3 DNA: TGTGCCAGCAGCTTAGGGAGAGCCTACAATGAGCAGTTCTTC; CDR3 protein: CASSLGRAYNEQFF
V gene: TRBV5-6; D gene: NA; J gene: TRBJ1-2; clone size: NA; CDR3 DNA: TGTGCCAGCAGCTCTCCTTTGGGAGCATATGGCTACACCTTC; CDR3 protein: CASSSPLGAYGYTF
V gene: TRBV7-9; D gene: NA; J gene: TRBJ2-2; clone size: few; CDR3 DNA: TGTGCCAGCAGCTTACGTCCAGGGGTTCATACCGGGGAGCTGTTTTTT; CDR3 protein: CASSLRPGVHTGELFF
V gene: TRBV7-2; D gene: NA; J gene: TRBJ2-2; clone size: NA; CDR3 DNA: TGTGCCAGCAGCTTAGGGGGACTCGCAAACACCGGGGAGCTGTTTTTT; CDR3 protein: CASSLGGLANTGELFF
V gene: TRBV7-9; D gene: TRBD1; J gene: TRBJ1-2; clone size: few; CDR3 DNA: TGTGCCAGCAGCTCGGGACAGGGTTCCGCGGGAGGCTACACCTTC; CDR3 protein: CASSSGQGSAGGYTF
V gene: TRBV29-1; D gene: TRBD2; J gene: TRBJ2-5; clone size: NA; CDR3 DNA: TGCAGCGTTCTCGGGACTAGCGCACCCACGAAAGAGACCCAGTACTTC; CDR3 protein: CSVLGTSAPTKETQYF
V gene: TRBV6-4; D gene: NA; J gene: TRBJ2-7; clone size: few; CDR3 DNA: TGTGCCAGCAGTGACTCAGCGAAGGAATCCTACGAGCAGTACTTC; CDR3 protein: CASSDSAKESYEQYF
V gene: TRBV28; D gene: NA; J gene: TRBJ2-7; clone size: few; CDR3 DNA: TGTGCCAGCAGTTTAGCGACCTACGAGCAGTACTTC; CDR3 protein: CASSLATYEQYF
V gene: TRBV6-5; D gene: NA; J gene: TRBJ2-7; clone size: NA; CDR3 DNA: TGTGCCAGCAGTTACGGGACATGGTCCACTTACGAGCAGTACTTC; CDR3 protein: CASSYGTWSTYEQYF
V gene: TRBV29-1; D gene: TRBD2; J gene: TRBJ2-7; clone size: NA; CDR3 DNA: TGCAGCGTAAGCGGACTAGCGGAAAAAGCCTACGAGCAGTACTTC; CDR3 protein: CSVSGLAEKAYEQYF
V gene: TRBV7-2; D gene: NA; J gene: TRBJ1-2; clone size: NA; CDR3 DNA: TGTGCCAGCAGACTCTCCGGGACGTCCGGCTACACCTTC; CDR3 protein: CASRLSGTSGYTF
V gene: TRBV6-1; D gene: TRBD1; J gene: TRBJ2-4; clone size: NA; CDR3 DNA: TGTGCCAGCAGTGGGACAGGGGGCGGTTGGATTCAGTACTTC; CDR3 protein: CASSGTGGGWIQYF
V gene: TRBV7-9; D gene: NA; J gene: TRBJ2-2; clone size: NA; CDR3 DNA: TGTGCCAGCACCGGACTCTTTAACACCGGGGAGCTGTTTTTT; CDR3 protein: CASTGLFNTGELFF
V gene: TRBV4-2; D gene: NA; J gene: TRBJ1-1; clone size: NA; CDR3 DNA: TGTGCCAGCAGCCGCTCAACAGGGAACACTGAAGCTTTCTTT; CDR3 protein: CASSRSTGNTEAFF
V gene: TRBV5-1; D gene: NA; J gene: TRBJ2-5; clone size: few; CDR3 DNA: TGCGCCAGCAGCTTGAGGTCGATCGGGACACGCCAAGAGACCCAGTACTTC; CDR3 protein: CASSLRSIGTRQETQYF
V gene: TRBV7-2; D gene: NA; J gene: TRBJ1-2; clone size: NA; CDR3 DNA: TGTGCCAGCAGCTTATCAGGTTATGGCTACACCTTC; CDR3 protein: CASSLSGYGYTF
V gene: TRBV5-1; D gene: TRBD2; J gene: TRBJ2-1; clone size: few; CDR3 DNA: TGCGCCAGCAGCCCGTATAGCGGGAGGGCCTACGATGAGCAGTTCTTC; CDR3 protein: CASSPYSGRAYDEQFF
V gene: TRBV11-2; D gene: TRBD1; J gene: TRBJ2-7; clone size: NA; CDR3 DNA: TGTGCCAGCAGCATCCGAACAGGGGTCTACGAGCAGTACTTC; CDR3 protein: CASSIRTGVYEQYF
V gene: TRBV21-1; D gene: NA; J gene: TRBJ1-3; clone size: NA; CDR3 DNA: TGTGCCAGCAGCAAAGAAGCGACTCACAGGGAGAACACCATATATTTT; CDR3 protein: CASSKEATHRENTIYF
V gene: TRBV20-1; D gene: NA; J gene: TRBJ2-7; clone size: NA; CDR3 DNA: TGCAGTGCTCGGTCGGGCTACGAGCAGTACTTC; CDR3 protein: CSARSGYEQYF
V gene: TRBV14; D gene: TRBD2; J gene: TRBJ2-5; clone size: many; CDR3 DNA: TGTGCCAGCAGCCTACGGTTCGGGACTAGCGGGCTCAACTTC; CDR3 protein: CASSLRFGTSGLNF
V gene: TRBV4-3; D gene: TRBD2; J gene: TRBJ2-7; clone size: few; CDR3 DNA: TGCGCCAGCAGCCAAGGATACGGCACTAGCGGGCGGTACGAGCAGTACTTC; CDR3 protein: CASSQGYGTSGRYEQYF
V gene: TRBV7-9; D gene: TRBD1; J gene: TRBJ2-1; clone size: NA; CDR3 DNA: TGTGCCAGCAGCTTGGAGTACTTGTTTAGGACAGGGGCCTTTGAGCAGTTCTTC; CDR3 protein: CASSLEYLFRTGAFEQFF